This TCR beta chain came from a study of shared clonotypes between healthy human individuals. Sequencing was performed on unsorted PBMC DNA using ten immunoSEQ deep assay plates. Using immunoSEQ multiplex PCR, the repertoire was profiled, and TCRdb retains in-frame clones only, with some absent. The sample lists more than 450,000 clones; 60% to 85% were seen once. All donors were healthy HIV-negative adults lacking recent acute infections or vaccinations. The donor cohort consisted entirely of Caucasian adults residing in Nashville, Tennessee. The CDR3 is made up of 13 amino acids. Trimming shortened V by 0 bases and J by 2 bases, and 5 bases separated the two germline ends. Germline V lookup: CDR1 LNHNV, CDR2 YYDKDF (reference sequence).

The clonotype was recovered from a woman in her forties in good health. Some clones in this sample may be carry-over from other donors' samples. This sequence joins TRBV15 and TRBJ2-7; D gene unclear. The sample taken for sequencing was PBMCs. The DNA of the CDR3 is TGTGCCACCAGCAGAGATCTAACCTACGAGCAGTACTTC. This translates into CATSRDLTYEQYF.